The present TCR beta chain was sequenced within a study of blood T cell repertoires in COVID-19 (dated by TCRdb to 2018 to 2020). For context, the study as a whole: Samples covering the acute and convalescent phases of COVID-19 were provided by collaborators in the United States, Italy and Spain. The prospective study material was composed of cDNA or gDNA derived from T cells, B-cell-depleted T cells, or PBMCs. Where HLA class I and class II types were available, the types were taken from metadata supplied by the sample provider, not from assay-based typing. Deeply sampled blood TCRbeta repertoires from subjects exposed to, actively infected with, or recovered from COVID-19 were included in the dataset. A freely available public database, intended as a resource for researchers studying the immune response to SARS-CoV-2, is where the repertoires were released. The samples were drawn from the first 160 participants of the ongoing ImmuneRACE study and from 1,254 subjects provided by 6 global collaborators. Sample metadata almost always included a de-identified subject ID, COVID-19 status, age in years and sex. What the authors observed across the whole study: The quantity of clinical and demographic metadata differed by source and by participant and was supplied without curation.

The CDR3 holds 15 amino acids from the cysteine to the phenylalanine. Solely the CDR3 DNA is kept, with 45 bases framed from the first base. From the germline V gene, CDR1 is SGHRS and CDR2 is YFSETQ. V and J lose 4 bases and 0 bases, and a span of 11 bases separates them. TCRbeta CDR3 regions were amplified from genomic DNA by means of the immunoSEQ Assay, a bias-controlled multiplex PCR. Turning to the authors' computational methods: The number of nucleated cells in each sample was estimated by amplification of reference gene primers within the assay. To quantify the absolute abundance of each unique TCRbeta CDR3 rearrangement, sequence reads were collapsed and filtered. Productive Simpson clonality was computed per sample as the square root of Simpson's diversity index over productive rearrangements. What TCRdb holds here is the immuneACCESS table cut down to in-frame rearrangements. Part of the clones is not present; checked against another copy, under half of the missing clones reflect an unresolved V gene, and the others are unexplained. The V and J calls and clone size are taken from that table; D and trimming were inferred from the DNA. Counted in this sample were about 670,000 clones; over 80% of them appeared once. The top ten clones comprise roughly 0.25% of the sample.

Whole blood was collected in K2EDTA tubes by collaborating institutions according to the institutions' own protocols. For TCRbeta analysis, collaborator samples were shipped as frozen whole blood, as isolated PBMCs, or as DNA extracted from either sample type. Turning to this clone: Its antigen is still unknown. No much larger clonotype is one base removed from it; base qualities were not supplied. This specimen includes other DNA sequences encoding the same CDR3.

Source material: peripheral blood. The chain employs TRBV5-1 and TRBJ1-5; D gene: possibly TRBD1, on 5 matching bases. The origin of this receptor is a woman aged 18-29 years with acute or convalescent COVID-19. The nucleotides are TGCGCCAGCAGCCTAGACAGCTATAGCAATCAGCCCCAGCATTTT. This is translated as CASSLDSYSNQPQHF.